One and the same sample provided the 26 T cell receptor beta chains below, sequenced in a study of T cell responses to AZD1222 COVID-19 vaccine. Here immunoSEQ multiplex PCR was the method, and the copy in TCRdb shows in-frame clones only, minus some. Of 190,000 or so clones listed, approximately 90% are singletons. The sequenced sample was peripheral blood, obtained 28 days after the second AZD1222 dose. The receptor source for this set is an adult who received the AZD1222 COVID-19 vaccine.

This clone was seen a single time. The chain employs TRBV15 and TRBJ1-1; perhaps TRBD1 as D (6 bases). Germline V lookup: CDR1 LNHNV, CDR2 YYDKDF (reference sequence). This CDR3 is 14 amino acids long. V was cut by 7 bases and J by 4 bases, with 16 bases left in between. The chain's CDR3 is CATTLGGRRTEAFF. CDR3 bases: TGTGCCACCACCCTAGGGGGAAGACGCACTGAAGCTTTCTTT. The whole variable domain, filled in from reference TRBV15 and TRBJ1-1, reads DAMVIQNPRYQVTQFGKPVTLSCSQTLNHNVMYWYQQKSSQAPKLLFHYYDKDFNNEADTPDNFQSRRPNTSFCFLDIRSPGLGDTAMYLCATTLGGRRTEAFFGQGTRLTVV.

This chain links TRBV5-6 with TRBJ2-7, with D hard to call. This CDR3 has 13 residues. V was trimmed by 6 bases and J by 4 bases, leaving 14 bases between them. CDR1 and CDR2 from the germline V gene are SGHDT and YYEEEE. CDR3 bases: TGTGCCAGCACCCCGGGCAGAGGTTACGAGCAGTACTTC. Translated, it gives CASTPGRGYEQYF.

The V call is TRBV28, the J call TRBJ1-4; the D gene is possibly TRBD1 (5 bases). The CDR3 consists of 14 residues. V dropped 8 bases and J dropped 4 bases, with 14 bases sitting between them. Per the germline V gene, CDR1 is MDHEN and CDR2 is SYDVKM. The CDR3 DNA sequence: TGTGCCAGCGGGTGGGGCGGATTTAATGAAAAACTGTTTTTT. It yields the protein CASGWGGFNEKLFF.

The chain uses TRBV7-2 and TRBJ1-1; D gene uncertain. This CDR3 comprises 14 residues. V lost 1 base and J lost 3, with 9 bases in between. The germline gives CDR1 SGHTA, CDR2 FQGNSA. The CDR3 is CASSLGTVDTEAFF. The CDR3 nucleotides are TGTGCCAGCAGCTTAGGTACGGTGGACACTGAAGCTTTCTTT.

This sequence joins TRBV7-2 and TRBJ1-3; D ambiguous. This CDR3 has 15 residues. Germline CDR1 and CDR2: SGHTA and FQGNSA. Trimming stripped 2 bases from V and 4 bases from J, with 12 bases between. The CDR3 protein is CASSLSGTGGNTIYF. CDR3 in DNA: TGTGCCAGCAGCTTAAGTGGCACGGGGGGAAACACCATATATTTT.

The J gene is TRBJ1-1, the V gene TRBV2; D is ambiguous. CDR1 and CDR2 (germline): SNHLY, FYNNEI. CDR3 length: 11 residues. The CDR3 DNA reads TGTGCTAACGTAGAAAACACTGAAGCTTTCTTT. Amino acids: CANVENTEAFF. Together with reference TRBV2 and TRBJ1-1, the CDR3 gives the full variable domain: EPEVTQTPSHQVTQMGQEVILRCVPISNHLYFYWYRQILGQKVEFLVSFYNNEISEKSEIFDDQFSVERPDGSNFTLKIRSTKLEDSAMYFCANVENTEAFFGQGTRLTVV.

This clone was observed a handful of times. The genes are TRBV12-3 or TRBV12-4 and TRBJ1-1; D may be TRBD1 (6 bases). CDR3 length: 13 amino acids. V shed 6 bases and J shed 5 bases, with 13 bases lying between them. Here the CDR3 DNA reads TGTGCCAGCAGCTGGGGGGGGCGGACTGAAGCTTTCTTT. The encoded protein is CASSWGGRTEAFF.

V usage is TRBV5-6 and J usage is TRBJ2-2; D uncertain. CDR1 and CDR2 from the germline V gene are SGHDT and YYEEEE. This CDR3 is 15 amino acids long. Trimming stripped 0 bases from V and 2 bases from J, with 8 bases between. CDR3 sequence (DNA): TGTGCCAGCAGCTTGGGTCCAGGAAACACCGGGGAGCTGTTTTTT. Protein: CASSLGPGNTGELFF.

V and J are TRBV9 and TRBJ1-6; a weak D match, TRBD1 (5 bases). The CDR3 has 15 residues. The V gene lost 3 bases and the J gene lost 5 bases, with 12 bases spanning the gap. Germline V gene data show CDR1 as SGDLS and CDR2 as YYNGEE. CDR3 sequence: CASSGQGLNNSPLHF. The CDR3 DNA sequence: TGTGCCAGCAGCGGGCAGGGCCTTAATAATTCACCCCTCCACTTT.

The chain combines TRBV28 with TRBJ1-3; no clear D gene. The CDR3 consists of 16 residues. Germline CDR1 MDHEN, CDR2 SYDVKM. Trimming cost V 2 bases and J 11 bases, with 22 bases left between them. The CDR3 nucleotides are TGTGCCAGCAGTTTAGGGGTGTACTCGGGCCTTCGCCCCATATATTTT. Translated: CASSLGVYSGLRPIYF.

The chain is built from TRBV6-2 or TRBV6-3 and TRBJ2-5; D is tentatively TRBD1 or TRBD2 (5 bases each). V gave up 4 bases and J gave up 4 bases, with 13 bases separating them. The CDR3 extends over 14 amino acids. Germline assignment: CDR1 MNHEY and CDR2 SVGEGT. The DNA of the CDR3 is TGTGCCAGCAGTTCCGGGGCTAGGGGAGAGACCCAGTACTTC. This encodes CASSSGARGETQYF.

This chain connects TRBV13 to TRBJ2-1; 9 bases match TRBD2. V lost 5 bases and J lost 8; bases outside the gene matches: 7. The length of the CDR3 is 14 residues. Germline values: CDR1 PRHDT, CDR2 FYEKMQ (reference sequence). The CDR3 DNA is TGTGCCAGCAGCACGGGACTAGCCGCCGATGAGCAGTTCTTC. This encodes CASSTGLAADEQFF.

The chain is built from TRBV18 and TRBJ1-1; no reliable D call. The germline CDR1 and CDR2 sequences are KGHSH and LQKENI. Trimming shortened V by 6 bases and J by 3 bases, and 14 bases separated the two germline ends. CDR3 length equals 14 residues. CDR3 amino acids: CASSQGSSDTEAFF. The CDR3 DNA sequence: TGTGCCAGCTCCCAAGGGAGCAGCGACACTGAAGCTTTCTTT.

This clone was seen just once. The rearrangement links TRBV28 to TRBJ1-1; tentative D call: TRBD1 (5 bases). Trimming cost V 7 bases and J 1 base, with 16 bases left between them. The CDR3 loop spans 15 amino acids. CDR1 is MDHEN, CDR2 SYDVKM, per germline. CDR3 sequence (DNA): TGTGCCAGCACCCCAGGGCCCCACCCGAACACTGAAGCTTTCTTT. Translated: CASTPGPHPNTEAFF.

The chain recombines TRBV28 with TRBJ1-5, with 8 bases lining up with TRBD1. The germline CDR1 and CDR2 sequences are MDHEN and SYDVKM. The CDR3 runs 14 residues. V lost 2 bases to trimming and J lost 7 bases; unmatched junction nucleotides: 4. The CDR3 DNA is TGTGCCAGCAGTTTACAGGGGGCTCGACAGCCCCAGCATTTT. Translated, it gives CASSLQGARQPQHF.

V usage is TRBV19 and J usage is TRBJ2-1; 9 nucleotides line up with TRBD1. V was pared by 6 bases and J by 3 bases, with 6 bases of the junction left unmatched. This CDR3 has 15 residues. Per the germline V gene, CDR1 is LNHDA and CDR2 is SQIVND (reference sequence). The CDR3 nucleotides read TGTGCCAGTAGCCTGGACAGGGGCTTCTACAATGAGCAGTTCTTC. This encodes CASSLDRGFYNEQFF. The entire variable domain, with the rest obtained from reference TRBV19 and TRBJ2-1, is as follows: DGGITQSPKYLFRKEGQNVTLSCEQNLNHDAMYWYRQDPGQGLRLIYYSQIVNDFQKGDIAEGYSVSREKKESFPLTVTSAQKNPTAFYLCASSLDRGFYNEQFFGPGTRLTVL.

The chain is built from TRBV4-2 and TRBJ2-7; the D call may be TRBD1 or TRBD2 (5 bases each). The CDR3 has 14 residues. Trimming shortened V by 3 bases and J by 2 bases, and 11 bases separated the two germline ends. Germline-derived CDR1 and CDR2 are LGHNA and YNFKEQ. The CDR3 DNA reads TGTGCCAGCAGCCATCCCGGGACCCCCTACGAGCAGTACTTC. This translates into CASSHPGTPYEQYF.

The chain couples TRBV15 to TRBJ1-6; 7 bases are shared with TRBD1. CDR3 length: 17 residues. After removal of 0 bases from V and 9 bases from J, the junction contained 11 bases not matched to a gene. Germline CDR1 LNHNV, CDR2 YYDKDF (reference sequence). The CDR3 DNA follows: TGTGCCACCAGCAGAGATTCATACAGGGGCTCTCCTTCACCCCTCCACTTT. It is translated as CATSRDSYRGSPSPLHF.

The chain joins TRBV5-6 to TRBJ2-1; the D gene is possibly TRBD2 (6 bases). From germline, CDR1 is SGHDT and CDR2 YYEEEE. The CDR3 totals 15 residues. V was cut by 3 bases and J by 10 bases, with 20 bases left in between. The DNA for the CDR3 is TGTGCCAGCAGCTCGACCCCAGTGCGGGGCGGGGAGCAGTTCTTC. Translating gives CASSSTPVRGGEQFF. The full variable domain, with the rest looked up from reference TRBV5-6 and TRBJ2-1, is DAGVTQSPTHLIKTRGQQVTLRCSPKSGHDTVSWYQQALGQGPQFIFQYYEEEERQRGNFPDRFSGHQFPNYSSELNVNALLLGDSALYLCASSSTPVRGGEQFFGPGTRLTVL.

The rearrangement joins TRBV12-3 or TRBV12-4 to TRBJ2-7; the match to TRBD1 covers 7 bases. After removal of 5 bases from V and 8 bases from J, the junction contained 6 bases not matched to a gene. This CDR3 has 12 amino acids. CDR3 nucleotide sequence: TGTGCCAGCAGTGGGATACAGGGGAAGCAGTACTTC. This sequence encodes CASSGIQGKQYF.

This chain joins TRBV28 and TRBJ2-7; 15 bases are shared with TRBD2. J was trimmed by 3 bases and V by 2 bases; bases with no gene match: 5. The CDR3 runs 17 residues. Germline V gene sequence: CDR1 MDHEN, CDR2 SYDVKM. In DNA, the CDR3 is TGTGCCAGCAGTTTAGCCGGGACTAGCGGGAGGAGCTACGAGCAGTACTTC. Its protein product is CASSLAGTSGRSYEQYF.

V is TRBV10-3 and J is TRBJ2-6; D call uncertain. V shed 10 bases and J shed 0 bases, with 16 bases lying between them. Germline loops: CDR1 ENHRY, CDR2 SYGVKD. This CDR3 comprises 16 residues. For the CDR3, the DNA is TGTGCCACCCAAGGACGGACCTCCTCTGGGGCCAACGTCCTGACTTTC. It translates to CATQGRTSSGANVLTF.

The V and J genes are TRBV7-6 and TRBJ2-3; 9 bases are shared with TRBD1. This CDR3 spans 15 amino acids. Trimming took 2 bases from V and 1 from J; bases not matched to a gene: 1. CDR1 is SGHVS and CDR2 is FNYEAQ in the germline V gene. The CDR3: CASSLRTGGTDTQYF. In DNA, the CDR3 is TGTGCCAGCAGCTTACGGACAGGGGGCACAGATACGCAGTATTTT.

The CDR3 nucleotides are TGTGCCAGCAGGTTCCCGGCGGCTGAGGGGCAGTTCTTC. It codes for CASRFPAAEGQFF. V is TRBV5-4 and J is TRBJ2-1; the D gene is possibly TRBD2 (5 bases). This CDR3 has 13 residues. Between the trimmed V and J ends, which lost 5 bases and 12 bases, there was a span of 18 bases. Germline lookup yields CDR1 SGHNT and CDR2 YYREEE (reference sequence).

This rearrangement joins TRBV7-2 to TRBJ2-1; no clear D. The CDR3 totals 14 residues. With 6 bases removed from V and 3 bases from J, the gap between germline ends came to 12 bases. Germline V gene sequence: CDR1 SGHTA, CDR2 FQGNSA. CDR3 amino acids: CASRPPGGYNEQFF. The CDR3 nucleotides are TGTGCCAGCAGGCCACCGGGCGGCTACAATGAGCAGTTCTTC. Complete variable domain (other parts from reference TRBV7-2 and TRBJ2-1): GAGVSQSPSNKVTEKGKDVELRCDPISGHTALYWYRQSLGQGLEFLIYFQGNSAPDKSGLPSDRFSAERTGGSVSTLTIQRTQQEDSAVYLCASRPPGGYNEQFFGPGTRLTVL.

CDR3: CAWSVKVRSYEQYF. The CDR3 coding sequence is TGTGCCTGGAGTGTGAAGGTTAGATCCTACGAGCAGTACTTC. This chain connects TRBV30 to TRBJ2-7; D is undetermined. Germline V gives CDR1 GTSNPN, CDR2 SVGIG (reference sequence). The CDR3 runs 14 residues. Trimming pared 0 bases from V and 1 base from J, leaving 10 bases between.